This TCR beta chain is drawn from a study of technical replicates of blood from a few donors. V lost 10 bases and J lost 3; bases outside the gene matches: 3. The CDR3 is 15 residues long. Germline values: CDR1 MDHEN, CDR2 SYDVKM. Assay used: immunoSEQ multiplex PCR; TCRdb lists only in-frame clones, some missing. The data hold roughly 82,000 clones, with around 90% observed a single time. The TCR was taken from a human donor in good health. The rearrangement joins TRBV28 to TRBJ2-2, with TRBD2 matching 15 bases. Material: T cells isolated from PBMCs. CDR3 residues: CATRTSGRDTGELFF. The CDR3 nucleotides read TGTGCCACCAGGACTAGCGGGAGGGACACCGGGGAGCTGTTTTTT. Using reference TRBV28 and TRBJ2-2 for the parts outside the CDR3, the full variable domain is DVKVTQSSRYLVKRTGEKVFLECVQDMDHENMFWYRQDPGLGLRLIYFSYDVKMKEKGDIPEGYSVSREKKERFSLILESASTNQTSMYLCATRTSGRDTGELFFGEGSRLTVL.